The 30 T cell receptor beta chains below were found in one sample sequenced in a study of CD8 T cells in ankylosing spondylitis. MiXCR was run by TCRdb on the 5' RACE reads, yielding one entry per CDR3 protein. Of under 450,000 distinct CDR3 sequences listed, 20% are singletons. Material: blood, either unsorted or a sorted T cell fraction (not recorded which). The receptors derive from a male donor with ankylosing spondylitis or in good health (not recorded which).

V and J are TRBV24-1 and TRBJ2-3; TRBD2 aligns across 8 bases. The CDR3 is 15 residues long. Germline V gene lookup returns CDR1 KGHDR and CDR2 SFDVKD. V lost 7 bases and J lost 4; bases outside the gene matches: 9. Written as DNA, the CDR3 is TGTGCCACCAGAGATAGCGGGGCCTTCCCAGATACGCAGTATTTT. This codes for CATRDSGAFPDTQYF.

The V gene is TRBV11-2, the J gene TRBJ2-6; D is ambiguous. Per the germline V gene, CDR1 is SGHAT and CDR2 is FQNNGV. Trimming took 7 bases from V and 0 from J, leaving 7 bases between them. The CDR3 has 14 amino acids. Here the CDR3 DNA reads TGTGCCAGCACCCCGTACTCTGGGGCCAACGTCCTGACTTTC. Amino acid sequence: CASTPYSGANVLTF.

There are a few counts of this clonotype. This sequence joins TRBV4-2 and TRBJ2-7, with 7 nucleotides matching TRBD2. Germline-derived CDR1 and CDR2 are LGHNA and YNFKEQ. The CDR3 extends over 15 amino acids. After removal of 0 bases from V and 1 base from J, the junction contained 3 bases not matched to a gene. The DNA of the CDR3 is TGTGCCAGCAGCCAAGAGTCTAGCGGATCCTACGAGCAGTACTTC. Residues: CASSQESSGSYEQYF.

A few counts support this clonotype. The V and J genes are TRBV12-3 or TRBV12-4 and TRBJ2-3; D perhaps matches TRBD1 (5 bases). This CDR3 comprises 16 residues. V lost 6 bases and J lost 2, with 18 bases in between. In DNA form, the CDR3 reads TGTGCCAGCAGCCTCCCTCCTAGGGGCAACACAGATACGCAGTATTTT. As protein: CASSLPPRGNTDTQYF.

The table lists this clonotype with a few counts. The chain recombines TRBV9 with TRBJ2-5; 10 positions match TRBD2. Germline CDR1 reads SGDLS; CDR2 reads YYNGEE. The trim removed 3 bases at V and 0 bases at J, leaving 8 bases unmatched. The CDR3 contains 17 residues. The CDR3 DNA follows: TGTGCCAGCAGCGCAAGAGGGACTAGCGTATACCAAGAGACCCAGTACTTC. Its protein product is CASSARGTSVYQETQYF.

This clonotype has a handful of counts. The rearrangement joins TRBV6-5 to TRBJ1-6, with D possibly being TRBD1 (6 bases). The CDR3 contains 15 residues. CDR1 MNHEY and CDR2 SVGAGI come from the germline V gene. Trimming cost V 0 bases and J 8 bases, with 11 bases left between them. The CDR3: CASSYSPGGDSPLHF. As DNA, the CDR3 is TGTGCCAGCAGTTACTCTCCCGGGGGCGATTCACCCCTCCACTTT.

This clonotype was seen a handful of times. The chain employs TRBV5-6 and TRBJ2-3; D is tentatively TRBD1 or TRBD2 (7 bases each). V gave up 7 bases and J gave up 4 bases, with 10 bases separating them. This CDR3 is built from 12 residues. CDR1 SGHDT and CDR2 YYEEEE come from the germline V gene. The CDR3 region is CASQGGADTQYF. As DNA, the CDR3 is TGTGCCAGCCAGGGGGGGGCAGATACGCAGTATTTT.

The rearrangement uses TRBV20-1 and TRBJ2-1; 7 bases fit TRBD1. The CDR3 sequence is 13 residues long. CDR1 and CDR2 from the germline V gene are DFQATT and SNEGSKA (reference sequence). V shed 4 bases and J 8 bases; nucleotides not matched to a gene: 8. CDR3 amino acids: CSANRGNKDEQFF. The CDR3 nucleotides are TGCAGTGCTAACAGGGGAAATAAGGATGAGCAGTTCTTC.

This clonotype occurred a few times. The chain recombines TRBV2 with TRBJ2-1; D call uncertain. The CDR3 is 12 amino acids. Per germline, CDR1 SNHLY and CDR2 FYNNEI. Trimming cost V 8 bases and J 6 bases, with 11 bases left between them. CDR3 nucleotides: TGTGCCAGCTTGACTCCAATCAATGAGCAGTTCTTC. Its translation: CASLTPINEQFF.

There are a few counts of this clonotype. The chain combines TRBV12-3 or TRBV12-4 with TRBJ2-1; D is perhaps TRBD2 (6 bases). This CDR3 region has 17 residues. Trimming removed 3 bases at V and 9 bases at J, with 24 bases between. CDR3 protein: CASSLGDPLLEGSEQFF. CDR3 nucleotides: TGTGCCAGCAGTTTGGGCGACCCCCTGCTGGAGGGTAGTGAGCAGTTCTTC.

The V gene is TRBV20-1, the J gene TRBJ2-7; no reliable D call. Germline lookup yields CDR1 DFQATT and CDR2 SNEGSKA (reference sequence). Trimming removed 6 bases from V and 0 bases from J, with 12 bases in between. The CDR3 runs 13 residues. DNA of the CDR3: TGCAGTGCCAAAGTCCGAAGCTCCTACGAGCAGTACTTC. Residues: CSAKVRSSYEQYF.

There are a few counts of this clonotype. The rearrangement uses TRBV25-1 and TRBJ2-1; weak D call: TRBD2 (6 bases). CDR1 and CDR2 (germline): MGHDK, SYGVNS. Deletions cut 3 bases from V and 2 bases from J, with 11 bases between. The CDR3 is made up of 15 amino acids. The DNA of the CDR3 is TGTGCCAGCAGTGAGCAGCGGGCGGCCTACAATGAGCAGTTCTTC. This encodes CASSEQRAAYNEQFF.

The rearrangement uses TRBV29-1 and TRBJ2-5, with D possibly called TRBD1 or TRBD2 (5 bases each). V dropped 6 bases and J dropped 5 bases, with 16 bases sitting between them. Germline V gene lookup returns CDR1 SQVTM and CDR2 ANQGSEA. The CDR3 runs 13 residues. The CDR3 nucleotides read TGCAGCGTCCGAACGGGTTGGGGGGAGACCCAGTACTTC. Protein product: CSVRTGWGETQYF.

In its sample, this clonotype was seen a few times. V and J are TRBV7-3 and TRBJ2-7; D may be TRBD1 (5 bases). Germline CDR1 is SGHTA and CDR2 is FQGTGA. This CDR3 is built from 15 residues. The V gene lost 2 bases and the J gene lost 3 bases, with 14 bases spanning the gap. The CDR3 here is CASSLGQGPYYEQYF. In DNA form, the CDR3 reads TGTGCCAGCAGCTTAGGGCAGGGCCCTTACTACGAGCAGTACTTC.

CDR3 sequence (DNA): TGTGCCAGCAGTTTCGGGGACACCGGGGAAAGGTACGAGCAGTACTTC. Translation: CASSFGDTGERYEQYF. The genes are TRBV28 and TRBJ2-7, with D tentatively TRBD1 (6 bases). Germline V gene sequence: CDR1 MDHEN, CDR2 SYDVKM. V lost 3 bases to trimming and J lost 4 bases, with 19 bases between them. The CDR3 length is 16 residues.

The gene calls are TRBV7-6 and TRBJ2-3, with 9 bases aligning to TRBD1. Germline V gives CDR1 SGHVS, CDR2 FNYEAQ. V shed 3 bases and J 6 bases; nucleotides not matched to a gene: 4. The CDR3 length is 14 residues. CDR3 nucleotide sequence: TGTGCCAGCAGCTTCCGGGACAGGGTTGATACGCAGTATTTT. Encoded protein: CASSFRDRVDTQYF.

V is TRBV6-5 and J is TRBJ1-1; 8 bases are shared with TRBD1. This CDR3 is 16 amino acids long. Germline CDR1 is MNHEY and CDR2 is SVGAGI. V shed 2 bases, J shed 1 base, and the junction held 6 bases outside the gene matches. The CDR3 region is CASSYVTGGGNTEAFF. The CDR3 region has the DNA TGTGCCAGCAGTTACGTCACAGGGGGTGGGAACACTGAAGCTTTCTTT.

There are a few counts of this clonotype. V is TRBV7-6 and J is TRBJ2-1, with D possibly TRBD1 on 5 matching bases. V was clipped by 1 base and J by 4 bases, with 17 bases between them. CDR3 length equals 17 residues. Per the germline V gene, CDR1 is SGHVS and CDR2 is FNYEAQ. CDR3 in DNA: TGTGCCAGCAGCTTAGGGCGTCCTGGGGCCCTTTACAATGAGCAGTTCTTC. This sequence encodes CASSLGRPGALYNEQFF.

The chain links TRBV2 to TRBJ2-7; D gene unclear. The V gene's germline CDR1 is SNHLY and CDR2 FYNNEI. V gave up 3 bases and J gave up 0 bases, with 12 bases separating them. The CDR3 runs 15 residues. CDR3 coding DNA: TGTGCCAGCAGTGACGTCAGGTGGAGCTCCTACGAGCAGTACTTC. It specifies CASSDVRWSSYEQYF.

The sample holds a few counts of this clonotype. The chain employs TRBV27 and TRBJ2-1; TRBD2 aligns across 9 bases. The V and J ends lost 7 bases and 9 bases, in that order; junction bases with no gene match: 16. There are 16 residues in the CDR3. Germline-derived CDR1 and CDR2 are MNHEY and SMNVEV (reference sequence). CDR3 DNA sequence: TGTGCCAGCATTCTTTTTTTCCCTAGCGGGGAGACTGAGCAGTTCTTC. Encoded protein: CASILFFPSGETEQFF.

The gene calls are TRBV20-1 and TRBJ1-1, with D hard to call. V was pared by 5 bases and J by 3 bases, with 22 bases between. Germline V gene data show CDR1 as DFQATT and CDR2 as SNEGSKA (reference sequence). The CDR3 sequence is 16 residues long. The CDR3 reads CSASNPSGSKHTEAFF. Here the CDR3 DNA reads TGCAGTGCTTCCAATCCTTCAGGAAGTAAACACACTGAAGCTTTCTTT.

This clonotype appeared a few times. The chain is built from TRBV29-1 and TRBJ2-1, with D tentatively TRBD1 or TRBD2 (5 bases each). The CDR3 is 14 residues long. Trimming shortened V by 3 bases and J by 0 bases, and 9 bases separated the two germline ends. Germline CDR1 SQVTM, CDR2 ANQGSEA. The DNA for the CDR3 is TGCAGCGTTGAGGGGGAGAGCTCCTACAATGAGCAGTTCTTC. This encodes CSVEGESSYNEQFF.

The rearrangement joins TRBV7-9 to TRBJ2-6, with a possible D match to TRBD2 (5 bases). V lost 7 bases and J 6 bases, leaving 16 bases between the germline ends. The CDR3 extends over 15 amino acids. From germline, CDR1 is SEHNR and CDR2 FQNEAQ (reference sequence). The DNA of the CDR3 is TGTGCCAGCACCCCAGCGGAGAACGAGGCCAACGTCCTGACTTTC. It yields the protein CASTPAENEANVLTF.

This clonotype was seen a handful of times. The chain joins TRBV25-1 to TRBJ2-3; D gene uncertain. V lost 8 bases and J lost 3, with 15 bases in between. Germline V gives CDR1 MGHDK, CDR2 SYGVNS. The CDR3 extends over 14 amino acids. CDR3 region: CASLGPGGTDTQYF. DNA of the CDR3: TGTGCCAGCCTGGGCCCAGGCGGAACAGATACGCAGTATTTT.

The chain is built from TRBV7-8 and TRBJ2-5; D is ambiguous. The CDR3 covers 14 residues. Between the trimmed V and J ends, which lost 5 bases and 0 bases, there was a span of 10 bases. Germline CDR1 reads SGHVS; CDR2 reads FQNEAQ. The CDR3 is CASSPTAYQETQYF. The CDR3 region has the DNA TGTGCCAGCAGCCCAACAGCGTACCAAGAGACCCAGTACTTC.

This clonotype occurred a few times. The chain couples TRBV2 to TRBJ2-3; D ambiguous. Germline V gene sequence: CDR1 SNHLY, CDR2 FYNNEI. Trimming shortened V by 3 bases and J by 3 bases, and 16 bases separated the two germline ends. This CDR3 is built from 16 residues. CDR3 region: CASSDIHRAVTDTQYF. The CDR3 coding sequence is TGTGCCAGCAGTGACATCCACCGGGCGGTGACAGATACGCAGTATTTT.

The J gene is TRBJ1-1, the V gene TRBV20-1; the D gene is possibly TRBD1 (6 bases). CDR3 length equals 16 residues. V lost 3 bases, J lost 0 bases, and 17 bases lay in between. CDR1 DFQATT and CDR2 SNEGSKA come from the germline V gene (reference sequence). CDR3 amino acids: CSASTYPDRLNTEAFF. The CDR3 DNA is TGCAGTGCTAGTACCTATCCGGACAGATTGAACACTGAAGCTTTCTTT.

The J gene is TRBJ2-7, the V gene TRBV28; no clear D. Per germline, CDR1 MDHEN and CDR2 SYDVKM. This CDR3 is 14 amino acids long. V lost 9 bases, J lost 3 bases, and 18 bases lay in between. For the CDR3, the DNA is TGTGCCAGTCTCCCCTCGGCAGGAGACTACGAGCAGTACTTC. It is translated as CASLPSAGDYEQYF.

This clonotype was observed a few times. The CDR3 DNA is TGTGCCAGCAGCTCTGGACCCGGGACAGGGCTCACCGGGGAGCTGTTTTTT. As protein: CASSSGPGTGLTGELFF. This chain connects TRBV7-8 to TRBJ2-2; 9 nucleotides match TRBD1. This CDR3 comprises 17 residues. Germline V gene data show CDR1 as SGHVS and CDR2 as FQNEAQ. With V trimmed by 4 bases and J by 4 bases, 10 bases remained unmatched.

CDR3 region: CAWSVGIGGATDGYTF. For the CDR3, the DNA is TGTGCCTGGAGTGTGGGTATCGGGGGGGCGACGGATGGCTACACCTTC. V is TRBV30 and J is TRBJ1-2; weak D call: TRBD1 (6 bases). The ends were cut back, 0 bases at V and 6 bases at J, with 20 bases in the middle. Germline loops: CDR1 GTSNPN, CDR2 SVGIG (reference sequence). This CDR3 comprises 16 residues.